One and the same sample provided the 28 T cell receptor beta chains below, sequenced in a study of cytomegalovirus exposure and HLA in healthy donors. Primers: 60 Vbeta forward and 13 Jbeta reverse. Method: immunoSEQ multiplex PCR; TCRdb's copy keeps in-frame clones and lacks some. The repertoire includes some 180,000 clones, roughly 13% of them detected once, and 7.8% sits in the top ten. Sequencing was done on a sample of PBMCs. These TCRs come from a man in his fifties or sixties in good health and CMV-seropositive.

A few counts support this clone. J is TRBJ2-7 and V is TRBV15; 7 positions match TRBD1. V lost 3 bases and J lost 5; bases outside the gene matches: 10. Germline CDR1 LNHNV, CDR2 YYDKDF (reference sequence). CDR3 length: 15 amino acids. The CDR3 protein is CATSRGRDSWNEQYV. The CDR3 DNA follows: TGTGCCACCAGCAGGGGCCGGGACAGCTGGAACGAGCAGTACGTC.

The V gene is TRBV28, the J gene TRBJ2-7; 7 positions agree with TRBD1. Germline V gene data show CDR1 as MDHEN and CDR2 as SYDVKM. The CDR3 is 14 amino acids. With 5 bases clipped from V and 0 bases from J, the junction kept 4 bases outside the gene matches. CDR3: CASSLPGGSYEQYF. The DNA for the CDR3 is TGTGCCAGCAGTCTGCCAGGGGGCTCCTACGAGCAGTACTTC.

This clone came up a few times. The CDR3 sequence: CASSTLEGEGTEAFF. In nucleotides, the CDR3 is TGCGCCAGCAGCACCCTAGAGGGGGAAGGCACTGAAGCTTTCTTT. The V call is TRBV5-1, the J call TRBJ1-1, with a possible D match to TRBD1 (6 bases). There are 15 residues in the CDR3. Germline V lookup: CDR1 SGHRS, CDR2 YFSETQ. Trimming pared 4 bases from V and 4 bases from J, leaving 17 bases between.

The J gene is TRBJ1-2, the V gene TRBV6-6; tentative D call: TRBD1 (6 bases). Trimming removed 0 bases from V and 8 bases from J, with 16 bases in between. This CDR3 is 15 amino acids long. Germline V gene sequence: CDR1 MNHNY, CDR2 SVGAGI (reference sequence). CDR3 protein: CASSYSSTGSVGYTF. The CDR3 nucleotides read TGTGCCAGCAGTTACTCATCGACAGGTAGTGTCGGCTACACCTTC.

This clone appeared a few times. V usage is TRBV15 and J usage is TRBJ2-5, with D perhaps TRBD2 (7 bases). The CDR3 covers 16 residues. Germline values: CDR1 LNHNV, CDR2 YYDKDF (reference sequence). The ends were cut back, 3 bases at V and 4 bases at J, with 18 bases in the middle. The CDR3 DNA is TGTGCCACCAGCAGGACCCCTAGGGGAGGGGGAGAGACCCAGTACTTC. Protein: CATSRTPRGGGETQYF.

This clone was observed a handful of times. J is TRBJ2-3 and V is TRBV6-5, with 9 nucleotides matching TRBD2. Germline CDR1 MNHEY, CDR2 SVGAGI. The ends lost 0 bases at V and 4 bases at J; junction bases unmatched: 5. The CDR3 sequence is 16 residues long. The CDR3 coding sequence is TGTGCCAGCAGTTACTCGAGGACTAGCGCCCCAGATACGCAGTATTTT. As protein: CASSYSRTSAPDTQYF.

This clone was recorded a few times. The rearrangement links TRBV7-2 to TRBJ2-2; 11 bases are a match to TRBD2. Germline V CDR1 and CDR2: SGHTA, FQGNSA. The CDR3 spans 15 residues. Trimming cost V 3 bases and J 8 bases; bases outside gene matches: 5. The CDR3 sequence: CASSFVAGGQGELFF. CDR3 nucleotides: TGTGCCAGCAGCTTCGTAGCGGGGGGGCAAGGGGAGCTGTTTTTT.

This clone was detected only a few times. J is TRBJ2-3 and V is TRBV6-1; D gene unclear. V was pared by 6 bases and J by 1 base, with 8 bases between. The germline V gene has CDR1 MNHNS and CDR2 SASEGT. The CDR3 loop spans 13 amino acids. The CDR3 DNA sequence: TGTGCCAGCAGCGTTATTGGCACAGATACGCAGTATTTT. It specifies CASSVIGTDTQYF.

This clone showed up just a few times. The chain combines TRBV2 with TRBJ1-1; perhaps TRBD1 as D (6 bases). The CDR3 consists of 14 residues. V lost 11 bases to trimming and J lost 2 bases, with 18 bases between them. Germline-derived CDR1 and CDR2 are SNHLY and FYNNEI. CDR3 nucleotide sequence: TGTGCCCTTGGGGGGGCTATACTAAACACTGAAGCTTTCTTT. Its translation: CALGGAILNTEAFF.

This clone was observed a handful of times. The V call is TRBV28, the J call TRBJ1-5; no reliable D call. The CDR3 is 11 residues long. Germline V CDR1 and CDR2: MDHEN, SYDVKM. The V and J ends lost 5 bases and 4 bases respectively, with 3 bases between them. CDR3 nucleotide sequence: TGTGCCAGCAGTGTAAATCAGCCCCAGCATTTT. Protein: CASSVNQPQHF.

This clone was recorded a few times. The chain has TRBV4-3 and TRBJ1-2, with D possibly TRBD1 on 5 matching bases. The CDR3 length is 14 residues. From germline, CDR1 is LGHNA and CDR2 YSLEER. V was pared by 1 base and J by 3 bases, with 9 bases between. CDR3 sequence (DNA): TGCGCCAGCAGCCAAGGTGGGGGGGACTATGGCTACACCTTC. As protein: CASSQGGGDYGYTF.

The V gene is TRBV25-1, the J gene TRBJ1-6; the D is unclear. The germline gives CDR1 MGHDK, CDR2 SYGVNS. V shed 2 bases and J shed 9 bases, with 14 bases lying between them. The CDR3 runs to 15 residues. The CDR3 is CASSERLRAGSPLHF. CDR3 nucleotide sequence: TGTGCCAGCAGTGAAAGGCTCCGAGCAGGTTCACCCCTCCACTTT.

V usage is TRBV7-2 and J usage is TRBJ1-1, with TRBD1 matching over 10 bases. The CDR3 runs to 15 residues. The germline gives CDR1 SGHTA, CDR2 FQGNSA. The ends lost 4 bases at V and 5 bases at J; junction bases unmatched: 7. CDR3 region: CASSSYGQGVTEAFF. The CDR3 DNA is TGTGCCAGCAGCTCCTATGGACAGGGGGTAACTGAAGCTTTCTTT.

This chain joins TRBV19 and TRBJ1-6, with 9 bases matching TRBD1. The CDR3 has 13 residues. With V trimmed by 9 bases and J by 6 bases, 3 bases remained unmatched. CDR1 LNHDA and CDR2 SQIVND come from the germline V gene (reference sequence). CDR3 nucleotide sequence: TGTGCCAGCGGGACAGGGATTAATTCACCCCTCCACTTT. Protein sequence: CASGTGINSPLHF.

This clone was observed a few times. V is TRBV5-4 and J is TRBJ1-4, with TRBD1 identical over 8 bases. The CDR3 has 15 amino acids. Looked up from germline, CDR1 is SGHNT and CDR2 is YYREEE (reference sequence). V was pared by 2 bases and J by 5 bases, with 5 bases of the junction left unmatched. The CDR3 sequence: CASSFRDRGNEKLFF. The CDR3 bases are TGTGCCAGCAGCTTCAGAGACAGGGGCAATGAAAAACTGTTTTTT. Filled out from reference TRBV5-4 and TRBJ1-4, the complete variable domain reads ETGVTQSPTHLIKTRGQQVTLRCSSQSGHNTVSWYQQALGQGPQFIFQYYREEENGRGNFPPRFSGLQFPNYSSELNVNALELDDSALYLCASSFRDRGNEKLFFGSGTQLSVL.

This clone was observed a few times. The V gene is TRBV10-2, the J gene TRBJ1-2, with TRBD1 as a possible D gene (6 bases). There are 13 residues in the CDR3. CDR1 is WSHSY and CDR2 is SAAADI in the germline V gene. V dropped 4 bases and J dropped 4 bases, with 10 bases sitting between them. The CDR3 sequence: CASSGGLSYGYTF. The CDR3 DNA reads TGCGCCAGCAGTGGGGGGCTGAGCTATGGCTACACCTTC.

The chain recombines TRBV4-3 with TRBJ2-1; 8 bases fit TRBD2. The V and J ends lost 4 bases and 3 bases, in that order; junction bases with no gene match: 8. The CDR3 totals 16 residues. Germline CDR1 reads LGHNA; CDR2 reads YSLEER. The CDR3 reads CASSLLRAGGYNEQFF. CDR3 nucleotide sequence: TGCGCCAGCAGCCTCCTCCGGGCGGGGGGCTACAATGAGCAGTTCTTC.

This clone was observed a handful of times. This chain's CDR3 is CASSLDPSGGAYWETQYF. In nucleotides, the CDR3 is TGTGCCAGCAGCTTAGATCCTAGCGGGGGGGCGTATTGGGAGACCCAGTACTTC. This chain links TRBV11-2 with TRBJ2-5; 12 nucleotides line up with TRBD2. Germline V CDR1 and CDR2: SGHAT, FQNNGV. Trimming took 0 bases from V and 5 from J; bases not matched to a gene: 10. The CDR3 has 18 amino acids.

The J gene is TRBJ1-5, the V gene TRBV5-5; D ambiguous. The V end lost 1 base, the J end lost 4 bases, and 12 bases lay between the germline ends. CDR1 is SGHKS, CDR2 YYEKEE, per germline (reference sequence). The CDR3 totals 15 residues. The CDR3 DNA sequence: TGTGCCAGCAGCTTGTGGGCAGTGGATAATCAGCCCCAGCATTTT. Translation gives CASSLWAVDNQPQHF.

This clone has more than one count but fewer than ten. The chain has TRBV4-1 and TRBJ1-1; D might be TRBD1 (6 bases). Germline values: CDR1 MGHRA, CDR2 YSYEKL. V was cut by 1 base and J by 10 bases, with 10 bases left in between. The CDR3 covers 12 residues. Here the CDR3 DNA reads TGCGCCAGCAGCCAAGTAGGGGGGGGAGCTTTCTTT. This sequence encodes CASSQVGGGAFF.

This clone was observed a handful of times. This chain connects TRBV4-3 to TRBJ1-6; 7 nucleotides line up with TRBD1. The V and J ends lost 3 bases and 6 bases, in that order; junction bases with no gene match: 14. This CDR3 has 18 amino acids. Germline V gene sequence: CDR1 LGHNA, CDR2 YSLEER. In DNA, the CDR3 is TGCGCCAGCAGCCAGGTCGTACAGGGGTCGTTGAGTAATTCACCCCTCCACTTT. Translated: CASSQVVQGSLSNSPLHF.

The chain is built from TRBV5-1 and TRBJ1-1; 10 bases are a match to TRBD1. The length of the CDR3 is 16 residues. Germline V gives CDR1 SGHRS, CDR2 YFSETQ. J gave up 5 bases and V 4 bases, and 11 bases lay outside the gene matches. The CDR3 loop reads CASSSRQGAVRTEAFF. The CDR3 nucleotides are TGCGCCAGCAGCAGTCGACAGGGGGCGGTTAGGACTGAAGCTTTCTTT.

This clone was seen only a few times. The chain employs TRBV4-1 and TRBJ1-2; TRBD1 agrees at 7 bases. Germline lookup yields CDR1 MGHRA and CDR2 YSYEKL. The CDR3 length is 16 residues. The V and J ends lost 0 bases and 2 bases, in that order; junction bases with no gene match: 6. The CDR3 coding sequence is TGCGCCAGCAGCCAAGAAGGGGGCAGTACCAACTATGGCTACACCTTC. Protein sequence: CASSQEGGSTNYGYTF.

This clone was picked up a small number of times. This CDR3 is CASTLQGLGEKLFF. DNA of the CDR3: TGTGCCAGCACCTTACAGGGTCTCGGAGAAAAACTGTTTTTT. This sequence joins TRBV6-6 and TRBJ1-4; tentative D call: TRBD1 (6 bases). The length of the CDR3 is 14 residues. Trimming stripped 7 bases from V and 8 bases from J, with 17 bases between. Germline loops: CDR1 MNHNY, CDR2 SVGAGI (reference sequence).

This clone appeared a few times. The V and J genes are TRBV6-6 and TRBJ1-5, with D perhaps matching TRBD1 (5 bases). CDR1 is MNHNY, CDR2 SVGAGI, per germline (reference sequence). This CDR3 is built from 13 residues. V lost 2 bases and J 7 bases, leaving 9 bases between the germline ends. This CDR3 reads CASSYLGGQPQHF. The CDR3 DNA is TGTGCCAGCAGTTACCTGGGGGGACAGCCCCAGCATTTT.

The V and J genes are TRBV2 and TRBJ2-1; possibly TRBD1 for D (5 bases). The CDR3 runs to 14 residues. Trimming pared 6 bases from V and 5 bases from J, leaving 14 bases between. CDR1 is SNHLY, CDR2 FYNNEI, per germline. This CDR3 reads CASSRITGDNEQFF. CDR3 nucleotides: TGTGCCAGCAGCCGCATTACAGGAGACAATGAGCAGTTCTTC.

This clone was seen a handful of times. J is TRBJ2-7 and V is TRBV6-5, with 13 positions matching TRBD2. Germline CDR1 reads MNHEY; CDR2 reads SVGAGI. J gave up 0 bases and V 4 bases, and 3 bases lay outside the gene matches. The CDR3 length is 16 residues. The CDR3 bases are TGTGCCAGCAGTTCGCGACTAGCGGGGGGCTCCTACGAGCAGTACTTC. Its protein is CASSSRLAGGSYEQYF.

The chain combines TRBV11-3 with TRBJ1-3; D possibly corresponds to TRBD1 (5 bases). V was pared by 2 bases and J by 4 bases, with 9 bases between. The V gene's germline CDR1 is SGHNT and CDR2 YENEEA. The CDR3 is made up of 14 amino acids. CDR3: CASSLQGTGNTIYF. The CDR3 coding sequence is TGTGCCAGCAGCTTACAGGGAACGGGAAACACCATATATTTT.